This passage covers 21 T cell receptor beta chains from one sample sequenced in a study of technical replicates of blood from a few donors. The table came from immunoSEQ multiplex PCR; TCRdb's copy has only in-frame clones and leaves some out. The sample holds more than 11,000 clones, roughly 87% seen once. Sequenced: PBMCs. Source of these receptors: a human donor in good health.

The chain employs TRBV6-5 and TRBJ2-1, with D tentatively TRBD1 (8 bases). The CDR3 extends over 14 amino acids. Trimming took off 6 bases at V and 9 bases at J, with 18 bases between the two ends. The germline V gene has CDR1 MNHEY and CDR2 SVGAGI. The CDR3 sequence: CASSRTGTTVEQFF. DNA for the CDR3: TGTGCCAGCAGCCGGACAGGGACTACAGTTGAGCAGTTCTTC.

The J gene is TRBJ1-2, the V gene TRBV7-9, with 7 bases that match TRBD1. This CDR3 contains 14 residues. The germline V gene encodes CDR1 SEHNR and CDR2 FQNEAQ (reference sequence). Unmatched junction bases numbered 5, after V lost 3 bases and J lost 4 bases. The CDR3 is CASSFLGGLYGYTF. The CDR3 DNA reads TGTGCCAGCAGCTTCCTAGGGGGCCTCTATGGCTACACCTTC.

The J gene is TRBJ2-2, the V gene TRBV6-1; maybe TRBD1 (5 bases). The CDR3 runs to 17 residues. Germline V CDR1 and CDR2: MNHNS, SASEGT. Trimming cost V 1 base and J 7 bases, with 19 bases left between them. CDR3 coding DNA: TGTGCCAGCAGTGAAGGGTATGGGCAGGGCTATGGCGGGGAGCTGTTTTTT. Protein sequence: CASSEGYGQGYGGELFF.

The chain employs TRBV4-2 and TRBJ2-1; 12 nucleotides line up with TRBD2. The CDR3 is 17 amino acids. V shed 1 base and J 6 bases; nucleotides not matched to a gene: 7. CDR1 and CDR2 from the germline V gene are LGHNA and YNFKEQ. The CDR3 DNA reads as TGTGCCAGCAGCCAAGCCACCGGACTAGCGGGGACCAATGAGCAGTTCTTC. Translated: CASSQATGLAGTNEQFF.

The rearrangement uses TRBV6-5 and TRBJ2-7; D might be TRBD1 (6 bases). This CDR3 spans 16 amino acids. Between the trimmed V and J ends, which lost 0 bases and 2 bases, there was a span of 14 bases. CDR1 is MNHEY, CDR2 SVGAGI, per germline. The CDR3 coding sequence is TGTGCCAGCAGTTACTCTTATGGACAGCGACCCTACGAGCAGTACTTC. This codes for CASSYSYGQRPYEQYF.

The genes are TRBV19 and TRBJ2-7; 7 bases agree with TRBD2. The V gene's germline CDR1 is LNHDA and CDR2 SQIVND (reference sequence). This CDR3 region has 16 residues. The trim removed 0 bases at V and 0 bases at J, leaving 5 bases unmatched. CDR3 nucleotide sequence: TGTGCCAGTAGTATAGATTTCGCTAGCGGCTCCTACGAGCAGTACTTC. Encoded protein: CASSIDFASGSYEQYF. The full variable domain, rest sourced from reference TRBV19 and TRBJ2-7, is DGGITQSPKYLFRKEGQNVTLSCEQNLNHDAMYWYRQDPGQGLRLIYYSQIVNDFQKGDIAEGYSVSREKKESFPLTVTSAQKNPTAFYLCASSIDFASGSYEQYFGPGTRLTVT.

This clone has only a few counts. The V and J genes are TRBV6-6 and TRBJ1-5; 7 bases fit TRBD1. This CDR3 spans 16 amino acids. The germline gives CDR1 MNHNY, CDR2 SVGAGI (reference sequence). The junction had 11 bases not matched to a gene; V was cut back by 6 bases and J by 3 bases. The chain's CDR3 is CASREIGTANNQPQHF. CDR3 in DNA: TGTGCCAGCAGGGAAATCGGGACAGCTAACAATCAGCCCCAGCATTTT.

The chain joins TRBV18 to TRBJ1-4, with TRBD1 matching 9 bases. This CDR3 spans 14 amino acids. Trimming cost V 3 bases and J 8 bases; bases outside gene matches: 4. CDR1 and CDR2 from the germline V gene are KGHSH and LQKENI. The CDR3 is CASSPTTGGEKLFF. The CDR3 DNA follows: TGTGCCAGCTCACCGACTACAGGGGGCGAAAAACTGTTTTTT.

The chain joins TRBV6-5 to TRBJ2-5; D is possibly TRBD2 (6 bases). From germline, CDR1 is MNHEY and CDR2 SVGAGI. This CDR3 comprises 15 residues. V was trimmed by 0 bases and J by 7 bases, leaving 15 bases between them. CDR3 coding DNA: TGTGCCAGCAGTTACTCGGAGGGATATGTGGGGACCCAGTACTTC. It specifies CASSYSEGYVGTQYF.

This chain links TRBV5-4 with TRBJ2-2, with D possibly TRBD1 on 6 matching bases. The length of the CDR3 is 17 residues. Germline values: CDR1 SGHNT, CDR2 YYREEE (reference sequence). V was clipped by 4 bases and J by 0 bases, with 16 bases between them. The CDR3 bases are TGTGCCAGCAGCCTTTCGAGGGGGACGGCGAACACCGGGGAGCTGTTTTTT. This translates into CASSLSRGTANTGELFF.

Concerning this clone itself: The sample contains more than one DNA sequence encoding this CDR3. The chain recombines TRBV6-4 with TRBJ2-1, with 9 bases that match TRBD2. The junction had 0 bases not matched to a gene; V was cut back by 0 bases and J by 3 bases. Germline V gene data show CDR1 as MRHNA and CDR2 as SNTAGT. The CDR3 contains 15 residues. The CDR3 bases are TGTGCCAGCAGTGACTCTAGCGGGAGCTACAATGAGCAGTTCTTC. It encodes CASSDSSGSYNEQFF.

The V and J genes are TRBV2 and TRBJ1-2, with D perhaps TRBD1 (6 bases). CDR3 length: 15 amino acids. V dropped 6 bases and J dropped 4 bases, with 18 bases sitting between them. The V gene's germline CDR1 is SNHLY and CDR2 FYNNEI. CDR3 coding DNA: TGTGCCAGCAGAATCGGGACATTTGAACTCTATGGCTACACCTTC. Residues: CASRIGTFELYGYTF.

The chain is built from TRBV27 and TRBJ2-4; tentative D call: TRBD1 (5 bases). This CDR3 spans 15 amino acids. In germline, CDR1 is MNHEY, CDR2 SMNVEV (reference sequence). V lost 1 base and J 7 bases, leaving 14 bases between the germline ends. The CDR3 DNA follows: TGTGCCAGCAGTTTATTCCAGGGATCAGTGAACATTCAGTACTTC. Protein product: CASSLFQGSVNIQYF.

The V gene is TRBV4-1, the J gene TRBJ2-2; 7 nucleotides line up with TRBD2. Germline values: CDR1 MGHRA, CDR2 YSYEKL. The CDR3 consists of 16 residues. V shed 0 bases and J 6 bases; nucleotides not matched to a gene: 7. The CDR3 protein is CASSQDFGLVPGELFF. DNA of the CDR3: TGCGCCAGCAGCCAAGATTTCGGACTAGTTCCCGGGGAGCTGTTTTTT.

The rearrangement joins TRBV18 to TRBJ1-5; 7 bases agree with TRBD1. With 5 bases clipped from V and 0 bases from J, the junction kept 4 bases outside the gene matches. Germline loops: CDR1 KGHSH, CDR2 LQKENI. This CDR3 has 15 residues. The CDR3 here is CASSEGQVSNQPQHF. CDR3 bases: TGTGCCAGCTCAGAAGGACAGGTTAGCAATCAGCCCCAGCATTTT.

This clone was recorded a few times. V usage is TRBV10-1 and J usage is TRBJ2-7; no definite D call. V was shortened by 5 bases and J by 0 bases, with 5 bases between the two germline ends. The CDR3 extends over 12 amino acids. Germline CDR1 reads WNHNN; CDR2 reads SYGVQD (reference sequence). CDR3 DNA sequence: TGCGCCAGCAGTTACAGCTCCTACGAGCAGTACTTC. Translated: CASSYSSYEQYF.

The chain combines TRBV6-1 with TRBJ2-7; tentatively, D is TRBD1 (5 bases). V was clipped by 5 bases and J by 0 bases, with 11 bases between them. The CDR3 loop spans 14 amino acids. CDR1 and CDR2 (germline): MNHNS, SASEGT. The CDR3 DNA is TGTGCCAGCAGTTCTGACAGATACTCCTACGAGCAGTACTTC. Its protein product is CASSSDRYSYEQYF.

This chain joins TRBV19 and TRBJ1-5, with D tentatively TRBD1 (5 bases). V dropped 4 bases and J dropped 3 bases, with 10 bases sitting between them. Germline V CDR1 and CDR2: LNHDA, SQIVND (reference sequence). The CDR3 has 14 amino acids. The CDR3 here is CASSRWGDNQPQHF. The CDR3 coding sequence is TGTGCCAGTAGTAGATGGGGGGACAATCAGCCCCAGCATTTT.

The chain has TRBV30 and TRBJ1-2; D unclear. CDR1 and CDR2 from the germline V gene are GTSNPN and SVGIG (reference sequence). CDR3 length equals 14 residues. Trimming pared 2 bases from V and 2 bases from J, leaving 12 bases between. This CDR3 is CAWSRDRGNYGYTF. The DNA for the CDR3 is TGTGCCTGGAGTAGGGATCGGGGAAACTATGGCTACACCTTC.

The chain carries TRBV4-2 and TRBJ2-4; 10 positions match TRBD1. The CDR3 covers 15 residues. V lost 2 bases, J lost 7 bases, and 5 bases stayed unmatched. The germline gives CDR1 LGHNA, CDR2 YNFKEQ. The CDR3 DNA sequence: TGTGCCAGCAGCCAACCCCGACAGGGGGCGAACATTCAGTACTTC. Residues: CASSQPRQGANIQYF.

The V call is TRBV5-1, the J call TRBJ1-4, with 8 bases aligning to TRBD1. Unmatched junction bases numbered 6, after V lost 4 bases and J lost 7 bases. This CDR3 has 14 amino acids. CDR1 is SGHRS, CDR2 YFSETQ, per germline. The DNA of the CDR3 is TGCGCCAGCAGCCCGGACAGGGAAGGTGAAAAACTGTTTTTT. Translating gives CASSPDREGEKLFF.